Shown below are 3 T cell receptor beta chains from a single sample sequenced in a study of T cells in localized non-small cell lung cancer. The repertoire was sequenced with immunoSEQ multiplex PCR; TCRdb's copy has only in-frame clones and lacks some. This table holds 50,000 to 55,000 clones, roughly 83% found once. The sample in question was peripheral blood mononuclear cells, obtained before any cancer treatment. The receptor source for this set is a man aged 35-69 years with stage III lung adenocarcinoma.

The chain couples TRBV7-9 to TRBJ2-5; perhaps TRBD2 as D (6 bases). Germline V gene lookup returns CDR1 SEHNR and CDR2 FQNEAQ (reference sequence). Trimming removed 3 bases from V and 3 bases from J, with 8 bases in between. The CDR3 is 13 residues long. The CDR3 is CASSFGGEETQYF. The CDR3 DNA is TGTGCCAGCAGCTTCGGAGGGGAAGAGACCCAGTACTTC.

This rearrangement joins TRBV4-2 to TRBJ1-3; D not resolved. V dropped 0 bases and J dropped 4 bases, with 16 bases sitting between them. The germline V gene has CDR1 LGHNA and CDR2 YNFKEQ. The CDR3 runs to 17 residues. In DNA form, the CDR3 reads TGTGCCAGCAGCCAAGATGGAGGGCCCCCTCCAGGAAACACCATATATTTT. Translation gives CASSQDGGPPPGNTIYF.

The rearrangement joins TRBV27 to TRBJ2-6, with D possibly being TRBD1 or TRBD2 (5 bases each). V lost 3 bases to trimming and J lost 0 bases, with 15 bases between them. CDR1 and CDR2 (germline): MNHEY, SMNVEV (reference sequence). CDR3 size: 18 residues. This CDR3 is CASSFLGDGDSGANVLTF. CDR3 nucleotide sequence: TGTGCCAGCAGTTTTTTGGGGGACGGCGACTCTGGGGCCAACGTCCTGACTTTC.